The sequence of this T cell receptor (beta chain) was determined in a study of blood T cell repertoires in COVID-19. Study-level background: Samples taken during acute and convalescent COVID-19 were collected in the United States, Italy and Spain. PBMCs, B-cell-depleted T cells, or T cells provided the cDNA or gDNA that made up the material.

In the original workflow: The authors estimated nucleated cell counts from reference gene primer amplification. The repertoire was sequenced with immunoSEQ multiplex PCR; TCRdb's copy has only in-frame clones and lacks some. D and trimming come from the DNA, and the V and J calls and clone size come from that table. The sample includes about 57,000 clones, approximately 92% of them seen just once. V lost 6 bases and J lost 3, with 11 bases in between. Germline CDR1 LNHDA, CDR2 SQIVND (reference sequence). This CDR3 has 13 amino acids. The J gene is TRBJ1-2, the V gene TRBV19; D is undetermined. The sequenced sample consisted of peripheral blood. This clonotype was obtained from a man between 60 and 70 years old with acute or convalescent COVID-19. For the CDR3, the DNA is TGTGCCAGTAGCACTCCCGCGGACTATGGCTACACCTTC. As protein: CASSTPADYGYTF.